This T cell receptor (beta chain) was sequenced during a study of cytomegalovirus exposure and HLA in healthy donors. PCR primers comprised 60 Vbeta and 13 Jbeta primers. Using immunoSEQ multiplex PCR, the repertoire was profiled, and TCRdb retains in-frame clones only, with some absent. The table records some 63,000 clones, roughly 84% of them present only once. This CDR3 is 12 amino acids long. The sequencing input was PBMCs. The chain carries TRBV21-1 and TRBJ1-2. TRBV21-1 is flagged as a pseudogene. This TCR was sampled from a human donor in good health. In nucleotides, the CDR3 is TGTGCCAGCACCACTTGTTACTATGGCTACACCTTC. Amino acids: CASTTCYYGYTF.